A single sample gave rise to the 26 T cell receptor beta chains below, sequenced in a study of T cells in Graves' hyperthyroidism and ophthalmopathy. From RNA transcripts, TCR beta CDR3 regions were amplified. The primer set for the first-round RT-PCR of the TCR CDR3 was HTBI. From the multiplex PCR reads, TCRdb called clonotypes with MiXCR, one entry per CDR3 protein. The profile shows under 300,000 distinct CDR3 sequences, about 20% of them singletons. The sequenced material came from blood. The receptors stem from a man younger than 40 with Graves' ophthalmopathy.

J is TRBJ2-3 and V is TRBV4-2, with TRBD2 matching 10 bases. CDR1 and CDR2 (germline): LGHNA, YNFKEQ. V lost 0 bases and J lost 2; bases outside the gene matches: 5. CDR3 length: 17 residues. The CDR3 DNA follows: TGTGCCAGCAGCCAAGAAGTAGCGGGGGGCCTCACAGATACGCAGTATTTT. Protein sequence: CASSQEVAGGLTDTQYF.

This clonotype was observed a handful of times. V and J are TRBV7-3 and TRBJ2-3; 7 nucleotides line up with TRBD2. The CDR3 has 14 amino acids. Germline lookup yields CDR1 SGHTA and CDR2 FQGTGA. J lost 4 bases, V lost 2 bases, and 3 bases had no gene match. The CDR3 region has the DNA TGTGCCAGCAGCTTACTGGGGGGGGCAGATACGCAGTATTTT. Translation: CASSLLGGADTQYF.

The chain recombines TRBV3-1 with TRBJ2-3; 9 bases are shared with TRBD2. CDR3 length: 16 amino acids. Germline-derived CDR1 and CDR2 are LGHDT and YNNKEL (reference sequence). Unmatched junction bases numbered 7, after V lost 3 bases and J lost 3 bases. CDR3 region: CASSHPGTSLTDTQYF. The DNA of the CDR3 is TGTGCCAGCAGCCATCCCGGGACTAGCTTGACAGATACGCAGTATTTT.

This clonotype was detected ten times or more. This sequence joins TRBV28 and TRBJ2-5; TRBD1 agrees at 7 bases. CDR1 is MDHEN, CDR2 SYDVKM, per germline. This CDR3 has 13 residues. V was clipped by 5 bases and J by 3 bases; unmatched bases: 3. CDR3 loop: CASSQTGKETQYF. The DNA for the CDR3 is TGTGCCAGCAGTCAGACAGGGAAAGAGACCCAGTACTTC.

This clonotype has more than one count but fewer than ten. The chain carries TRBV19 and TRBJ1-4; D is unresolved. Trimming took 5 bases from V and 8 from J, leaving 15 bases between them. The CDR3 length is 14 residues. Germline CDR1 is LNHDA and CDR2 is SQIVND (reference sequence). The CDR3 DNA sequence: TGTGCCAGTAGTCCGGGTTTTTCGCGAGAAAAACTGTTTTTT. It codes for CASSPGFSREKLFF.

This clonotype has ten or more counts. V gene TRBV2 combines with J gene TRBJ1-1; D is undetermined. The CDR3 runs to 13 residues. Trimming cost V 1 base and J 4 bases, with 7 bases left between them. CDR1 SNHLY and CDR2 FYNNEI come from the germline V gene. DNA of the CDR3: TGTGCCAGCAGTGAAGACGACGGCACTGAAGCTTTCTTT. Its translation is CASSEDDGTEAFF.

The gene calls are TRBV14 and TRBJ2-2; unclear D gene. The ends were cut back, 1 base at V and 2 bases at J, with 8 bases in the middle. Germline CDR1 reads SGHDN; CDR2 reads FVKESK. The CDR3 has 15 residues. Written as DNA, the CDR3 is TGTGCCAGCAGCCAAGTCTACGGAAACACCGGGGAGCTGTTTTTT. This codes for CASSQVYGNTGELFF.

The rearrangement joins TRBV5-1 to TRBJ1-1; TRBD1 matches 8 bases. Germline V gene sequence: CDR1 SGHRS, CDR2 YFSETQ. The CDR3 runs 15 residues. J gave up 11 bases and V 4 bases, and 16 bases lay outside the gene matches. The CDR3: CASSTRQGKIRRAFF. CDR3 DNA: TGCGCCAGCAGCACCCGACAGGGGAAAATCAGAAGGGCTTTCTTT.

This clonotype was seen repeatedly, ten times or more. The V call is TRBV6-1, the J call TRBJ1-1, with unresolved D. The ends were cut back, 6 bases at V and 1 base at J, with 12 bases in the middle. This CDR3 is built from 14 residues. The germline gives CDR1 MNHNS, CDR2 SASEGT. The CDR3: CASRYPGENTEAFF. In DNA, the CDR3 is TGTGCCAGCAGATACCCGGGCGAGAACACTGAAGCTTTCTTT.

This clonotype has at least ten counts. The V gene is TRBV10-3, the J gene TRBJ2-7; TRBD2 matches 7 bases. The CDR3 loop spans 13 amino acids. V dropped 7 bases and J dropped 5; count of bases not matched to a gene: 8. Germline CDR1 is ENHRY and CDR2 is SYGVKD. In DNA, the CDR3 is TGTGCCATCAAGAGGACTAGTATCAACGAGCAGTACTTC. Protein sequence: CAIKRTSINEQYF.

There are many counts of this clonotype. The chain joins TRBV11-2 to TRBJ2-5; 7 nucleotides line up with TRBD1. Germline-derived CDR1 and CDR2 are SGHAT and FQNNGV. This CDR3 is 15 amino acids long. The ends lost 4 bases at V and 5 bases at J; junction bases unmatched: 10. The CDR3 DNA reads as TGTGCCAGCAGCTGGCGCCCGACAGGGATGGAGACCCAGTACTTC. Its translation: CASSWRPTGMETQYF.

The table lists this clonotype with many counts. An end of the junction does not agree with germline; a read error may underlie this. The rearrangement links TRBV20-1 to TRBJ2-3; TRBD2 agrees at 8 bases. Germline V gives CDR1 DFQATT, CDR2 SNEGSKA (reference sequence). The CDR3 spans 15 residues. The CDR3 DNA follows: TGCAGTGCTAGTTCCGCGGGAGGCCTCACATATACGCAGTATTTT. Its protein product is CSASSAGGLTYTQYF.

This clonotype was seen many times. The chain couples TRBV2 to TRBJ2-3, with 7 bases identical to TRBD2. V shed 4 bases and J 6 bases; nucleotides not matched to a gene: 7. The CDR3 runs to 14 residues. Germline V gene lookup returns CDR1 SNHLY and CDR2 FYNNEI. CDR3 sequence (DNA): TGTGCCAGCAGTGCCCTCCAGCGGGATGATACGCAGTATTTT. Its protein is CASSALQRDDTQYF.

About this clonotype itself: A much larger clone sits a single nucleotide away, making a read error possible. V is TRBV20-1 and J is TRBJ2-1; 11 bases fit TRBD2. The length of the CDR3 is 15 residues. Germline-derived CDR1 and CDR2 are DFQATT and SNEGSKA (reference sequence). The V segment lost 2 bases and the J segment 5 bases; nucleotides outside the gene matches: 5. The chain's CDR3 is CSARTLAGGNNEQFF. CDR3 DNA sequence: TGCAGTGCTAGAACCCTAGCGGGAGGCAACAATGAGCAGTTCTTC.

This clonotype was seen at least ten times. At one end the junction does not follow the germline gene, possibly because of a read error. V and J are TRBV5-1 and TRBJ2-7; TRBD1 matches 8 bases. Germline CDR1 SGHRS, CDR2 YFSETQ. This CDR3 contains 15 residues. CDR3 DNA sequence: TGCGCCAGCACCTTGACTGGACAGGGAGGTTACGAGCAGTACTTC. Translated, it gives CASTLTGQGGYEQYF.

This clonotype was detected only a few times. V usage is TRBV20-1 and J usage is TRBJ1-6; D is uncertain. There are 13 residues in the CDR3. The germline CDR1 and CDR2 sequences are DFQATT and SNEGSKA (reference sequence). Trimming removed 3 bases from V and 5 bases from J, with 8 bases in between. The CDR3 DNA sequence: TGCAGTGCTAGCCGGACTAATAATTCACCCCTCCACTTT. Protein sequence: CSASRTNNSPLHF.

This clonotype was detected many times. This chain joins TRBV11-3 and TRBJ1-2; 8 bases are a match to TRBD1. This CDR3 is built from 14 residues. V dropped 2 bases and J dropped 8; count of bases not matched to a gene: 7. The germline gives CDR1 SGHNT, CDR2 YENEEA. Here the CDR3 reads CASSLTQGAGGYTF. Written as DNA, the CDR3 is TGTGCCAGCAGCTTAACGCAGGGGGCGGGAGGCTACACCTTC.

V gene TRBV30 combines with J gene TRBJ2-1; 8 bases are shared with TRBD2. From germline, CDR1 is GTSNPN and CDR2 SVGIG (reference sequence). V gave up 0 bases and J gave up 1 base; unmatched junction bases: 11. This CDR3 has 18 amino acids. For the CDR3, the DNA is TGTGCCTGGAGTGTACTTGCGGGGGGCCTCTCGTCCTACAATGAGCAGTTCTTC. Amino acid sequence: CAWSVLAGGLSSYNEQFF.

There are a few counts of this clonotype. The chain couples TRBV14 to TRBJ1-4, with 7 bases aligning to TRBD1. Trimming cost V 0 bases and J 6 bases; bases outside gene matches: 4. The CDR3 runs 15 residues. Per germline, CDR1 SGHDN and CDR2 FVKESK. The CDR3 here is CASSQDPGGDEKLFF. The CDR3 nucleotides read TGTGCCAGCAGCCAAGATCCAGGGGGGGATGAAAAACTGTTTTTT.

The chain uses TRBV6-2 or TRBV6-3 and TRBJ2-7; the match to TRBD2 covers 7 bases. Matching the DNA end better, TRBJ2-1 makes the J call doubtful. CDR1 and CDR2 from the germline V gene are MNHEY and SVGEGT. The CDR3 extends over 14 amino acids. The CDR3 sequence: CASSYGGGNYEQFF. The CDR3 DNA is TGTGCCAGCAGTTACGGGGGAGGGAACTACGAGCAGTTCTTC.

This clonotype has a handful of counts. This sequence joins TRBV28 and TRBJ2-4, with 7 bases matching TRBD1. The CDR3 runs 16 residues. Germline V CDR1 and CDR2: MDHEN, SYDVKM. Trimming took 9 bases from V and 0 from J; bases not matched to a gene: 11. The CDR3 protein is CASGAMGQLAKNIQYF. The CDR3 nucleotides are TGTGCCAGTGGGGCTATGGGACAGCTAGCCAAAAACATTCAGTACTTC.

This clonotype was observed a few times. The CDR3 DNA is TGTGCCAGCTCACCAGGTCCAGACAGGAGGTTGGATACGCAGTATTTT. Translation: CASSPGPDRRLDTQYF. This sequence joins TRBV18 and TRBJ2-3; a weak D match, TRBD1 (6 bases). The CDR3 contains 16 residues. The V and J ends lost 2 bases and 6 bases respectively, with 18 bases between them. Looked up from germline, CDR1 is KGHSH and CDR2 is LQKENI.

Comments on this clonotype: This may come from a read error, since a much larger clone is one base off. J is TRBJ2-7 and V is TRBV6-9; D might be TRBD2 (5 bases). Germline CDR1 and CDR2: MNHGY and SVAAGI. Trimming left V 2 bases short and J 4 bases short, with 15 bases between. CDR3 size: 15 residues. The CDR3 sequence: CASSYGGRAIYEQYF. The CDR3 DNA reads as TGTGCCAGCAGTTATGGTGGGAGAGCGATATACGAGCAGTACTTC.

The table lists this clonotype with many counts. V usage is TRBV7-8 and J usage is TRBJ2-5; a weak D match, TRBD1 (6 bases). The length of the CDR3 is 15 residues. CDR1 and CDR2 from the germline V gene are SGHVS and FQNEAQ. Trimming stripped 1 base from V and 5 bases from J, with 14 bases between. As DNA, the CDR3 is TGTGCCAGCAGCTTAGATAGGGGGAGTGGTGAGACCCAGTACTTC. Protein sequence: CASSLDRGSGETQYF.

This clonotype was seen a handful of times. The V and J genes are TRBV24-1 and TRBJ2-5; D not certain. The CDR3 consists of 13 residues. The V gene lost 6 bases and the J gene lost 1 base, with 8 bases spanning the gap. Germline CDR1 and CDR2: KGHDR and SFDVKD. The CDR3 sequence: CATSQVGQETQYF. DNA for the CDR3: TGTGCCACCAGTCAGGTGGGCCAAGAGACCCAGTACTTC.

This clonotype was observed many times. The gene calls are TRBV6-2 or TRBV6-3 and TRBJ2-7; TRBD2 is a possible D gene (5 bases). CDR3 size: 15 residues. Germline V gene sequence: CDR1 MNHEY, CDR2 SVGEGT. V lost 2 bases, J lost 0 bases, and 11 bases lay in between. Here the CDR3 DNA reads TGTGCCAGCAGTTACCGGGGAGCCCTCTCCTACGAGCAGTACTTC. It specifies CASSYRGALSYEQYF.